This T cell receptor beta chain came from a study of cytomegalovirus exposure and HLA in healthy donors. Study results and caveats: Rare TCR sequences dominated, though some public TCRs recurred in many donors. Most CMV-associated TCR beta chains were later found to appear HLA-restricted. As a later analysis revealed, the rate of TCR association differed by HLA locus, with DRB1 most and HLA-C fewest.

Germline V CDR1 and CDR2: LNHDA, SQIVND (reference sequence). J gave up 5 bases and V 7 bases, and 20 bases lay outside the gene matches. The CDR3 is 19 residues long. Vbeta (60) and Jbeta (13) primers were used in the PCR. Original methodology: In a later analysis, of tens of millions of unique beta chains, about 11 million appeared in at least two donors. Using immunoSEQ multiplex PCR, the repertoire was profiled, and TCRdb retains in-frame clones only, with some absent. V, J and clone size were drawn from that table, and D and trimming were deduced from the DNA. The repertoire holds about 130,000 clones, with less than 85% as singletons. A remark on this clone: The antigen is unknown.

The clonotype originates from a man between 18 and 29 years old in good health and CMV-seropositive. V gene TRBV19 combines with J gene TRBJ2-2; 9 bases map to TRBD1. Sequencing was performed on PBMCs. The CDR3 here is CASKGGAGSGDRVTGELFF. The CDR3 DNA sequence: TGTGCCAGTAAGGGTGGGGCAGGATCGGGGGACAGGGTGACCGGGGAGCTGTTTTTT.